The rows below give T cell receptor beta chains drawn from one sample of a study of blood T cell repertoires in COVID-19. Profiled with immunoSEQ multiplex PCR; TCRdb holds only in-frame clones, not every one. The table lists 180,000 or so clones, approximately 81% of them singletons. Sequencing was done on a sample of peripheral blood. These receptors all come from a woman in her 70s with COVID-19, enrolled during active disease. CDR3s include the opening cysteine and the closing phenylalanine or tryptophan. The D gene is left open where the match is weak. Size values are once, few and many counts, or a class for expanded clones, and some rows have none.

CDR3nt	CDR3aa	abundance	d_gene	v_gene	j_gene
TGTGCCAGTACCCCTTCTACAGGTGGCCCCACAGATACGCAGTATTTT	CASTPSTGGPTDTQYF	once	-	TRBV19	TRBJ2-3
TGTGCCAGCAGCTTGTTTTACTCTGAAGCTTTCTTT	CASSLFYSEAFF	-	-	TRBV5-6	TRBJ1-1
TGTGCCAGCTCACCAGACAGCAATAATTCACCCCTCCACTTT	CASSPDSNNSPLHF	-	-	TRBV18	TRBJ1-6
TGTGCCAGCAGTGAAGCCCGAGGGAGCTCCTATAATTCACCCCTCCACTTT	CASSEARGSSYNSPLHF	-	-	TRBV2	TRBJ1-6
TGTGCCACCAGGGACGCAGGGGGCGATGGCTATGGCTACACCTTC	CATRDAGGDGYGYTF	-	TRBD1	TRBV15	TRBJ1-2
TGCAGCGTAACAGGGGACTCTGGAAACACCATATATTTT	CSVTGDSGNTIYF	-	TRBD1	TRBV29-1	TRBJ1-3
TGTGCCTGGAGTGTAGGACACCCGAACACTGAAGCTTTCTTT	CAWSVGHPNTEAFF	-	-	TRBV30	TRBJ1-1
TGTGCCAGTAGTGGGTGGGGTCAGCGGGGCTGGTCGGAGACCCAGTACTTC	CASSGWGQRGWSETQYF	-	TRBD2	TRBV19	TRBJ2-5
TGTGCCAGCAGCTCTGGGTTGTCGGGGGAGGGTAGAAATACGCAGTATTTT	CASSSGLSGEGRNTQYF	-	TRBD2	TRBV5-6	TRBJ2-3
TGTGCCAGTAGCACCGCCGGGACAGGGCCCGGCGAGCAGTACTTC	CASSTAGTGPGEQYF	-	TRBD1	TRBV19	TRBJ2-7
TGTGCCAGCAGTCGACAGTACAATCAGCCCCAGCATTTT	CASSRQYNQPQHF	-	-	TRBV6-5	TRBJ1-5
TGTGCCAGCAGTGAAGGCGGGTGGGAGGACGAGCAGTACTTC	CASSEGGWEDEQYF	-	-	TRBV2	TRBJ2-7
TGTGCCAGCAGAGGACAGATGAACACTGAAGCTTTCTTT	CASRGQMNTEAFF	-	-	TRBV6-5	TRBJ1-1
TGTGCCAGCAGCTTGGACAGGGGGCGCAGCTATGGCTACACCTTC	CASSLDRGRSYGYTF	-	TRBD1	TRBV5-4	TRBJ1-2
TGTGCCAGCAGCCAAACAACAGGGGGCAGACGGGCAGAGCAGTTCTTC	CASSQTTGGRRAEQFF	once	TRBD1	TRBV3-1/TRBV3-2	TRBJ2-1
TGTGCCAGCAGTGAATGGGGGAGGTCTGGGGCCAACGTCCTGACTTTC	CASSEWGRSGANVLTF	-	-	TRBV25-1	TRBJ2-6
TGTGCCACCAGCGAACAGGGGGGAACAACTACCGGGGAGCTGTTTTTT	CATSEQGGTTTGELFF	-	TRBD1	TRBV24-1	TRBJ2-2
TGTGCCAGCTCGGGAGAATCCTACGAGCAGTACTTC	CASSGESYEQYF	-	-	TRBV7-9	TRBJ2-7
TGTGCCAGCAGCTTGAACCCGCAGGGTGATCCGTTCTTC	CASSLNPQGDPFF	-	-	TRBV5-6	TRBJ2-1
TGCGCCAGCAGGGAAGGACAAACCCCCACAGATACGCAGTATTTT	CASREGQTPTDTQYF	-	-	TRBV5-1	TRBJ2-3
TGTGCCAGCAGCTTAAATAGCTTCCGTGAGCAGTTCTTC	CASSLNSFREQFF	-	-	TRBV7-3	TRBJ2-1
TGTGCCAGCAGTTTTGGGGGGGCGGCGGCTTTCTTT	CASSFGGAAAFF	-	-	TRBV28	TRBJ1-1
TGTGCCAGCTCACCAAATTCTCGATCAGGACAGCTGAACACCGGGGAGCTGTTTTTT	CASSPNSRSGQLNTGELFF	-	-	TRBV18	TRBJ2-2
TGCGCCAGCAGCTTGGGACAAGCTCGGGAGCAGTACTTC	CASSLGQAREQYF	-	-	TRBV5-1	TRBJ2-7
TGTGCCAGCAGAAGGGACAGGGGGCGCGACGAGGCTTTCTTT	CASRRDRGRDEAFF	-	TRBD1	TRBV6-5	TRBJ1-1
TGTGCCAGCAGCCGAGGATCGTCCGATACGCAGTATTTT	CASSRGSSDTQYF	-	-	TRBV3-1/TRBV3-2	TRBJ2-3
TGTGCCAGCAGTTACGGGACAGGGAGATCACCCCTCCACTTT	CASSYGTGRSPLHF	-	TRBD1	TRBV6-5	TRBJ1-6
TGTGCCAGCACCGAACAGGGTAATGAGCAGTTCTTC	CASTEQGNEQFF	-	-	TRBV28	TRBJ2-1
TGTGCCAGCTCACCACCGGGAGCAGGTCATAATTCACCCCTCCACTTT	CASSPPGAGHNSPLHF	-	-	TRBV18	TRBJ1-6
TGTGCCAGCAGTGTGGATGGACAGCCGAACACCGGGGAGCTGTTTTTT	CASSVDGQPNTGELFF	-	-	TRBV6-4	TRBJ2-2
TGTGCCAGCACCCTAACCGGGGGTCCAAACAATGAGCAGTTCTTC	CASTLTGGPNNEQFF	-	-	TRBV9	TRBJ2-1
TGTGCCAGTAGTCCTACTAGGACAGGGGGTCAGCCCCAGCATTTT	CASSPTRTGGQPQHF	few	TRBD1	TRBV19	TRBJ1-5